The 8 T cell receptor beta chains below come from one sample, sequenced in a study of spatial heterogeneity in lung cancer. These receptors' targets are unknown. Time point of the sample: sample taken at primary tumor resection. TCRdb analysed the 5' RACE reads with MiXCR anew, one entry per CDR3 protein. The sample includes fewer than 6,000 distinct CDR3 sequences, around an eighth of them seen just once. Study-level findings and limits: Higher tumor mutation counts went along with higher counts of expanded intratumoral alpha and beta TCRs.

The sample here was lung tumor tissue, taken at surgery. The receptors stem from a female donor with early-stage non-small cell lung cancer.

The chain employs TRBV18 and TRBJ2-2; D not certain. With 1 base removed from V and 1 base from J, the gap between germline ends came to 1 base. The germline CDR1 and CDR2 sequences are KGHSH and LQKENI. CDR3 length: 13 amino acids. As DNA, the CDR3 is TGTGCCAGCTCACCACGGAACACCGGGGAGCTGTTTTTT. This translates into CASSPRNTGELFF.

In this sample, this clonotype turned up once. The chain is built from TRBV6-5 and TRBJ2-3, with TRBD2 identical over 7 bases. The CDR3 is made up of 16 amino acids. Germline trimming cut 6 bases from V and 4 bases from J; bases unmatched to any gene: 13. Germline V lookup: CDR1 MNHEY, CDR2 SVGAGI. The CDR3 DNA follows: TGTGCCAGCAGACCTGGGAGAGGGAGGGTCCCAGATACGCAGTATTTT. This translates into CASRPGRGRVPDTQYF.

This clonotype is medium-sized (0.01 to 0.1%) in the sample. This rearrangement joins TRBV27 to TRBJ1-1; D remains unclear. The CDR3 length is 14 residues. CDR1 and CDR2 (germline): MNHEY, SMNVEV (reference sequence). V shed 0 bases and J shed 6 bases, with 11 bases lying between them. The CDR3 reads CASSLSPAVSEAFF. In DNA, the CDR3 is TGTGCCAGCAGTTTATCCCCCGCAGTGTCTGAAGCTTTCTTT.

This clonotype was seen ten or more times. V gene TRBV5-1 combines with J gene TRBJ2-5; D gene ambiguous. Trimming took off 4 bases at V and 0 bases at J, with 4 bases between the two ends. The germline V gene has CDR1 SGHRS and CDR2 YFSETQ. The CDR3 extends over 12 amino acids. The CDR3 DNA is TGCGCCAGCAGCGCCTACCAAGAGACCCAGTACTTC. Amino acids: CASSAYQETQYF. Variable domain in full (rest from reference TRBV5-1 and TRBJ2-5): KAGVTQTPRYLIKTRGQQVTLSCSPISGHRSVSWYQQTPGQGLQFLFEYFSETQRNKGNFPGRFSGRQFSNSRSEMNVSTLELGDSALYLCASSAYQETQYFGPGTRLLVL.

By share, this clonotype counts as medium-sized (0.01 to 0.1%). The rearrangement uses TRBV29-1 and TRBJ2-1; D not resolved. Deletions cut 7 bases from V and 8 bases from J, with 12 bases between. CDR1 SQVTM and CDR2 ANQGSEA come from the germline V gene. CDR3 length: 11 amino acids. The CDR3 DNA sequence: TGCAGCGCCGGTCTTCAGGATGAGCAGTTCTTC. It codes for CSAGLQDEQFF.

This clonotype is categorized as medium-sized. The gene calls are TRBV29-1 and TRBJ2-5, with D maybe TRBD1 (6 bases). The ends were cut back, 1 base at V and 5 bases at J, with 11 bases in the middle. This CDR3 is built from 13 residues. Germline CDR1 reads SQVTM; CDR2 reads ANQGSEA. CDR3 residues: CSVEAGAAETQYF. CDR3 sequence (DNA): TGCAGCGTTGAAGCAGGGGCGGCGGAGACCCAGTACTTC.

The CDR3 region is CASSPRGGRVTEAFF. The CDR3 DNA reads as TGCGCCAGCAGCCCTCGAGGAGGCAGGGTCACTGAAGCTTTCTTT. The V call is TRBV5-1, the J call TRBJ1-1, with TRBD1 as a possible D gene (5 bases). Trimming cost V 4 bases and J 4 bases, with 17 bases left between them. The CDR3 consists of 15 residues. CDR1 and CDR2 (germline): SGHRS, YFSETQ. The whole variable domain, remainder taken from reference TRBV5-1 and TRBJ1-1, is KAGVTQTPRYLIKTRGQQVTLSCSPISGHRSVSWYQQTPGQGLQFLFEYFSETQRNKGNFPGRFSGRQFSNSRSEMNVSTLELGDSALYLCASSPRGGRVTEAFFGQGTRLTVV.

This clonotype is medium-sized. This chain joins TRBV10-1 and TRBJ2-5; the D gene is possibly TRBD2 (6 bases). V dropped 3 bases and J dropped 5 bases, with 13 bases sitting between them. The length of the CDR3 is 14 residues. Germline V lookup: CDR1 WNHNN, CDR2 SYGVQD (reference sequence). CDR3 DNA sequence: TGCGCCAGCAGTGAAGGAGGGGCACGGGAGACCCAGTACTTC. Translating it yields CASSEGGARETQYF.